The 25 T cell receptor beta chains reported below all come from one sample, sequenced in a study of T cells in narcolepsy. The table came from immunoSEQ multiplex PCR; TCRdb's copy has only in-frame clones and leaves some out. The sample includes roughly 17,000 clones, roughly 72% of them seen just once. Sequencing was done on a sample of CD45RA- memory CD8+ T cells from PBMCs. The origin of the receptors is a human donor with narcolepsy.

The V gene is TRBV7-9, the J gene TRBJ1-2; 8 nucleotides match TRBD1. Germline V gene lookup returns CDR1 SEHNR and CDR2 FQNEAQ (reference sequence). This CDR3 has 15 residues. Trimming removed 2 bases from V and 6 bases from J; junction bases left unmatched: 8. The CDR3 loop is CASSLLAGGVNGYTF. CDR3 nucleotide sequence: TGTGCCAGCAGCTTACTGGCAGGGGGCGTAAATGGCTACACCTTC.

J is TRBJ2-5 and V is TRBV30; TRBD1 or TRBD2 may be the D gene (7 bases each). The germline V gene encodes CDR1 GTSNPN and CDR2 SVGIG (reference sequence). The CDR3 loop spans 16 amino acids. The V end lost 5 bases, the J end lost 9 bases, and 28 bases lay between the germline ends. CDR3 protein: CAWAFAAGGGELAQYF. The CDR3 DNA reads TGTGCCTGGGCCTTCGCGGCAGGGGGGGGTGAGTTGGCCCAGTACTTC.

This clone is a singleton in its sample. The rearrangement links TRBV15 to TRBJ2-7; 7 positions match TRBD2. J was trimmed by 3 bases and V by 3 bases; bases with no gene match: 2. The CDR3 loop spans 13 amino acids. CDR1 and CDR2 (germline): LNHNV, YYDKDF (reference sequence). CDR3 amino acids: CATSRGGFYEQYF. CDR3 DNA sequence: TGTGCCACCAGCAGGGGGGGGTTCTACGAGCAGTACTTC.

On this clone itself: This sample also contains other DNA sequences that code for the same CDR3. The rearrangement uses TRBV7-9 and TRBJ2-7; a weak D match, TRBD2 (6 bases). Germline CDR1 and CDR2: SEHNR and FQNEAQ (reference sequence). This CDR3 is 12 amino acids long. Trimming shortened V by 5 bases and J by 7 bases, and 12 bases separated the two germline ends. Here the CDR3 reads CASSQGAGEQYF. The CDR3 region has the DNA TGTGCCAGCAGCCAAGGCGCGGGGGAGCAGTACTTC.

This chain joins TRBV27 and TRBJ2-7; TRBD1 or TRBD2 may be the D gene (5 bases each). CDR3 length: 13 amino acids. V was clipped by 6 bases and J by 3 bases, with 12 bases between them. Germline CDR1 MNHEY, CDR2 SMNVEV (reference sequence). The CDR3 spells CASSLGTDYEQYF. The CDR3 nucleotides are TGTGCCAGCAGCCTGGGGACGGACTACGAGCAGTACTTC.

This clone came up a few times. The V call is TRBV5-5, the J call TRBJ2-5; 9 bases match TRBD1. The J call may be in error: the DNA end matches TRBJ2-7 better. The germline V gene encodes CDR1 SGHKS and CDR2 YYEKEE (reference sequence). The CDR3 is made up of 15 amino acids. Written as DNA, the CDR3 is TGTGCCAGCAGCTTCACCGGGACAGGGATGTACGAGCAGTACTTC. Amino acid sequence: CASSFTGTGMYEQYF.

The chain employs TRBV2 and TRBJ2-1; TRBD2 matches at 12 bases. Germline V gives CDR1 SNHLY, CDR2 FYNNEI. The trim removed 6 bases at V and 4 bases at J, leaving 7 bases unmatched. The CDR3 is made up of 16 amino acids. The CDR3 region has the DNA TGTGCCAGCAGGCACCCGGGACTAGCGGGTTACAATGAGCAGTTCTTC. Amino acids: CASRHPGLAGYNEQFF.

This sequence joins TRBV4-1 and TRBJ2-5; 15 bases fit TRBD2. The trim removed 0 bases at V and 4 bases at J, leaving 6 bases unmatched. Germline V CDR1 and CDR2: MGHRA, YSYEKL. This CDR3 is built from 18 residues. The CDR3 sequence is CASSQETRGLAGGETQYF. The DNA of the CDR3 is TGCGCCAGCAGCCAAGAGACCAGGGGACTAGCGGGAGGAGAGACCCAGTACTTC.

V gene TRBV9 combines with J gene TRBJ1-1; D not resolved. V shed 0 bases and J shed 5 bases, with 8 bases lying between them. From germline, CDR1 is SGDLS and CDR2 YYNGEE. This CDR3 spans 13 amino acids. CDR3 bases: TGTGCCAGCAGCGTAGCTCATGCGACTGAAGCTTTCTTT. Amino acids: CASSVAHATEAFF.

This clone has only one observation. V gene TRBV7-2 combines with J gene TRBJ2-7; perhaps TRBD1 as D (6 bases). The CDR3 is 16 amino acids. Germline V CDR1 and CDR2: SGHTA, FQGNSA. V lost 5 bases, J lost 7 bases, and 24 bases lay in between. This CDR3 reads CASSITWTVPWGEQYF. The CDR3 DNA follows: TGTGCCAGCAGCATCACCTGGACAGTTCCCTGGGGGGAGCAGTACTTC.

This clone is large by share. This chain uses TRBV7-9 with TRBJ1-4; no clear D. Trimming stripped 6 bases from V and 5 bases from J, with 16 bases between. This CDR3 has 15 residues. CDR1 and CDR2 (germline): SEHNR, FQNEAQ (reference sequence). The CDR3 loop reads CASRRTGSGNEKLFF. CDR3 DNA sequence: TGTGCCAGCAGACGTACTGGCAGTGGGAATGAAAAACTGTTTTTT. Complete variable domain (other parts from reference TRBV7-9 and TRBJ1-4): DTGVSQNPRHKITKRGQNVTFRCDPISEHNRLYWYRQTLGQGPEFLTYFQNEAQLEKSRLLSDRFSAERPKGSFSTLEIQRTEQGDSAMYLCASRRTGSGNEKLFFGSGTQLSVL.

V gene TRBV7-9 combines with J gene TRBJ1-2, with TRBD1 matching 7 bases. This CDR3 comprises 14 residues. Germline trimming cut 4 bases from V and 6 bases from J; bases unmatched to any gene: 8. From germline, CDR1 is SEHNR and CDR2 FQNEAQ (reference sequence). CDR3 bases: TGTGCCAGCAGCTCGTGGACAGGAATTAATGGCTACACCTTC. As protein: CASSSWTGINGYTF.

The J gene is TRBJ2-3, the V gene TRBV7-9; 12 bases fit TRBD2. After removal of 3 bases from V and 4 bases from J, the junction contained 11 bases not matched to a gene. The CDR3 spans 18 residues. Germline V lookup: CDR1 SEHNR, CDR2 FQNEAQ (reference sequence). CDR3 DNA: TGTGCCAGCAGCTTCCCCCCCCGGACTAGCGGGAATGCAGATACGCAGTATTTT. As protein: CASSFPPRTSGNADTQYF.

This rearrangement joins TRBV5-1 to TRBJ1-2; TRBD1 is a possible D gene (5 bases). The CDR3 has 15 amino acids. In germline, CDR1 is SGHRS, CDR2 YFSETQ. Trimming took off 4 bases at V and 4 bases at J, with 17 bases between the two ends. Here the CDR3 DNA reads TGCGCCAGCAGCACCTCGTTCGGGGACGGCTATGGCTACACCTTC. This sequence encodes CASSTSFGDGYGYTF.

The J gene is TRBJ2-7, the V gene TRBV11-2; possibly TRBD1 for D (5 bases). The germline gives CDR1 SGHAT, CDR2 FQNNGV. Trimming removed 0 bases from V and 4 bases from J, with 7 bases in between. This CDR3 comprises 13 residues. CDR3 region: CASSLDRVYEQYF. In DNA, the CDR3 is TGTGCCAGCAGCTTAGACAGGGTGTACGAGCAGTACTTC.

The V gene is TRBV27, the J gene TRBJ1-4; 8 bases are a match to TRBD1. Trimming took 6 bases from V and 3 from J; bases not matched to a gene: 6. The germline V gene encodes CDR1 MNHEY and CDR2 SMNVEV (reference sequence). This CDR3 is built from 15 residues. The CDR3 loop reads CASRAGTGPNEKLFF. CDR3 DNA sequence: TGTGCCAGCAGGGCCGGGACAGGCCCTAATGAAAAACTGTTTTTT. The whole variable domain, remainder taken from reference TRBV27 and TRBJ1-4, is EAQVTQNPRYLITVTGKKLTVTCSQNMNHEYMSWYRQDPGLGLRQIYYSMNVEVTDKGDVPEGYKVSRKEKRNFPLILESPSPNQTSLYFCASRAGTGPNEKLFFGSGTQLSVL.

The J gene is TRBJ1-1, the V gene TRBV7-6; 7 nucleotides align to TRBD1. From germline, CDR1 is SGHVS and CDR2 FNYEAQ. The CDR3 totals 13 residues. V gave up 1 base and J gave up 7 bases; unmatched junction bases: 3. CDR3 bases: TGTGCCAGCAGCTTAGAGACAGGGAGTGAAGCTTTCTTT. Its protein is CASSLETGSEAFF.

The V gene is TRBV2, the J gene TRBJ2-1, with a tentative D call TRBD1 (5 bases). V was cut by 1 base and J by 4 bases, with 17 bases left in between. Germline CDR1 reads SNHLY; CDR2 reads FYNNEI. The CDR3 runs to 17 residues. CDR3 sequence: CASSEGGSPTPYNEQFF. CDR3 DNA: TGTGCCAGCAGTGAAGGGGGCAGCCCGACACCTTACAATGAGCAGTTCTTC.

The genes are TRBV15 and TRBJ2-3; D perhaps matches TRBD1 (6 bases). CDR1 is LNHNV and CDR2 is YYDKDF in the germline V gene (reference sequence). Deletions cut 1 base from V and 1 base from J, with 12 bases between. The CDR3 has 16 residues. CDR3 in DNA: TGTGCCACCAGCAGAGTCGCGACAGGTCGCACAGATACGCAGTATTTT. Its protein product is CATSRVATGRTDTQYF.

V is TRBV29-1 and J is TRBJ2-3, with 16 bases fitting TRBD2. CDR1 and CDR2 (germline): SQVTM, ANQGSEA. V was pared by 7 bases and J by 5 bases, with 6 bases of the junction left unmatched. The CDR3 has 15 residues. CDR3 residues: CSADGTSGGEDTQYF. CDR3 nucleotides: TGCAGCGCCGACGGGACTAGCGGGGGGGAAGATACGCAGTATTTT.

The chain recombines TRBV5-1 with TRBJ2-7; D gene ambiguous. Germline CDR1 is SGHRS and CDR2 is YFSETQ. The V end was cut by 0 bases, the J end by 3 bases, with 10 bases between. There are 14 residues in the CDR3. As DNA, the CDR3 is TGCGCCAGCAGCTTGGGTGGTACGAACTACGAGCAGTACTTC. Amino acids: CASSLGGTNYEQYF.

The gene calls are TRBV5-1 and TRBJ2-1; tentatively, D is TRBD1 (6 bases). This CDR3 has 15 amino acids. Trimming shortened V by 1 base and J by 3 bases, and 11 bases separated the two germline ends. Germline values: CDR1 SGHRS, CDR2 YFSETQ. The CDR3, as DNA: TGCGCCAGCAGCTTGTCGTGGGGGCACTACAATGAGCAGTTCTTC. Translated: CASSLSWGHYNEQFF.

The V call is TRBV5-1, the J call TRBJ1-5, with TRBD1 identical over 7 bases. Trimming removed 3 bases from V and 1 base from J; junction bases left unmatched: 1. CDR3 length equals 14 residues. Germline V lookup: CDR1 SGHRS, CDR2 YFSETQ. Here the CDR3 reads CASSSGQSNQPQHF. For the CDR3, the DNA is TGCGCCAGCAGCTCGGGACAGAGCAATCAGCCCCAGCATTTT.

The chain recombines TRBV2 with TRBJ1-1; possible D gene TRBD1, 6 bases. The CDR3 sequence is 13 residues long. Germline V gene lookup returns CDR1 SNHLY and CDR2 FYNNEI. Trimming removed 7 bases at V and 4 bases at J, with 13 bases between. This CDR3 reads CASIGEGGTEAFF. CDR3 sequence (DNA): TGTGCCAGCATCGGTGAGGGGGGCACTGAAGCTTTCTTT.

This chain connects TRBV4-1 to TRBJ2-1, with 7 bases identical to TRBD2. The ends lost 4 bases at V and 10 bases at J; junction bases unmatched: 16. CDR3 length: 16 amino acids. CDR1 and CDR2 (germline): MGHRA, YSYEKL. The chain's CDR3 is CASSRPRGRGSWEQFF. The CDR3 DNA sequence: TGCGCCAGCAGCCGTCCTCGCGGGAGAGGATCGTGGGAGCAGTTCTTC.